The 19 T cell receptor beta chains given below trace back to one sample, sequenced in a study of blood T cell repertoires in COVID-19. The table came from immunoSEQ multiplex PCR; TCRdb's copy has only in-frame clones and leaves some out. The repertoire holds roughly 150,000 clones, under 90% seen once, with 15% to 20% in the top ten. The sequenced material came from PBMCs or T cells enriched from blood (not recorded which). Receptor source: a man in his fifties or sixties who had recovered from COVID-19.

The V gene is TRBV12-3 or TRBV12-4, the J gene TRBJ1-1; a weak D match, TRBD1 (6 bases). The CDR3 extends over 11 amino acids. V lost 5 bases, J lost 6 bases, and 7 bases lay in between. As DNA, the CDR3 is TGTGCCAGCAGTAGGACAGCTGAAGCTTTCTTT. As protein: CASSRTAEAFF.

This rearrangement joins TRBV14 to TRBJ2-2, with TRBD1 as a possible D gene (5 bases). The V gene lost 0 bases and the J gene lost 4 bases, with 15 bases spanning the gap. There are 17 residues in the CDR3. Per germline, CDR1 SGHDN and CDR2 FVKESK. The CDR3 nucleotides are TGTGCCAGCAGCCAAGATCACAGTTTAAGGGGCACCGGGGAGCTGTTTTTT. Translated, it gives CASSQDHSLRGTGELFF.

The chain couples TRBV7-2 to TRBJ1-6, with 8 bases aligning to TRBD1. Germline-derived CDR1 and CDR2 are SGHTA and FQGNSA. Unmatched junction bases numbered 4, after V lost 2 bases and J lost 7 bases. The CDR3 has 15 residues. CDR3: CASSLLRTGNSPLHF. DNA of the CDR3: TGTGCCAGCAGCTTATTGCGGACAGGGAATTCACCCCTCCACTTT.

This chain links TRBV6-5 with TRBJ2-1; 9 nucleotides line up with TRBD1. V gave up 5 bases and J gave up 5 bases; unmatched junction bases: 7. The CDR3 covers 15 residues. Germline CDR1 MNHEY, CDR2 SVGAGI. The CDR3 is CASSTGGQGNNEQFF. CDR3 bases: TGTGCCAGCAGTACTGGGGGACAGGGAAACAATGAGCAGTTCTTC.

The V gene is TRBV19, the J gene TRBJ1-4; 9 bases align to TRBD1. Germline lookup yields CDR1 LNHDA and CDR2 SQIVND (reference sequence). CDR3 size: 13 residues. V lost 4 bases and J lost 14; bases outside the gene matches: 8. The CDR3: CASSTQGARILFF. The CDR3 DNA reads TGTGCCAGTAGTACACAGGGGGCGCGAATCCTGTTTTTT. The entire variable domain, with the rest obtained from reference TRBV19 and TRBJ1-4, is as follows: DGGITQSPKYLFRKEGQNVTLSCEQNLNHDAMYWYRQDPGQGLRLIYYSQIVNDFQKGDIAEGYSVSREKKESFPLTVTSAQKNPTAFYLCASSTQGARILFFGSGTQLSVL.

V is TRBV5-5 and J is TRBJ1-5; D not resolved. Per germline, CDR1 SGHKS and CDR2 YYEKEE (reference sequence). The CDR3 has 16 amino acids. Trimming stripped 4 bases from V and 0 bases from J, with 14 bases between. In nucleotides, the CDR3 is TGTGCCAGCAGCAGGGAGACGACCTATAGCAATCAGCCCCAGCATTTT. This translates into CASSRETTYSNQPQHF.

The chain couples TRBV2 to TRBJ1-5; D is unresolved. V was clipped by 2 bases and J by 0 bases, with 8 bases between them. The CDR3 loop spans 15 amino acids. In germline, CDR1 is SNHLY, CDR2 FYNNEI. The CDR3 nucleotides are TGTGCCAGCAGTGAACCTACCCCTAGCAATCAGCCCCAGCATTTT. Residues: CASSEPTPSNQPQHF.

This chain joins TRBV28 and TRBJ1-4; D not certain. The CDR3 is 14 amino acids. V was pared by 2 bases and J by 5 bases, with 9 bases between. Germline CDR1 reads MDHEN; CDR2 reads SYDVKM. The CDR3 here is CASSLGGGNEKLFF. The CDR3 bases are TGTGCCAGCAGTTTAGGAGGTGGGAATGAAAAACTGTTTTTT.

This clone occurred once. The rearrangement uses TRBV28 and TRBJ2-6; D possibly corresponds to TRBD1 (6 bases). Per the germline V gene, CDR1 is MDHEN and CDR2 is SYDVKM. CDR3 length: 16 amino acids. V was shortened by 6 bases and J by 1 base, with 13 bases between the two germline ends. CDR3 residues: CASRLTQGSGANVLTF. The DNA of the CDR3 is TGTGCCAGCAGGTTAACACAGGGATCTGGGGCCAACGTCCTGACTTTC.

The rearrangement uses TRBV3-1 (or the pseudogene TRBV3-2) and TRBJ1-6; possible D gene TRBD1, 5 bases. The CDR3 totals 14 residues. V gave up 1 base and J gave up 6 bases, with 7 bases separating them. Germline lookup yields CDR1 LGHDT and CDR2 YNNKEL (reference sequence). CDR3 nucleotides: TGTGCCAGCAGCCAAGTCAGGGCTAATTCACCCCTCCACTTT. Amino acids: CASSQVRANSPLHF.

V usage is TRBV5-4 and J usage is TRBJ2-7; maybe TRBD1 (5 bases). Germline lookup yields CDR1 SGHNT and CDR2 YYREEE (reference sequence). The CDR3 is made up of 14 amino acids. Trimming removed 3 bases from V and 3 bases from J, with 13 bases in between. The CDR3 bases are TGTGCCAGCAGCTCTGGGGCCCGAGACTACGAGCAGTACTTC. Its translation is CASSSGARDYEQYF.

Many counts were recorded for this clone. This chain connects TRBV19 to TRBJ2-7; 9 nucleotides align to TRBD1. CDR1 is LNHDA, CDR2 SQIVND, per germline (reference sequence). After removal of 11 bases from V and 6 bases from J, the junction contained 11 bases not matched to a gene. The CDR3 spans 13 residues. DNA of the CDR3: TGTGCCTCCCAAGCAGGGACAGGGTCCGAGCAGTACTTC. Residues: CASQAGTGSEQYF.

The chain has TRBV18 and TRBJ1-2; D is unresolved. The CDR3 spans 13 residues. V lost 0 bases, J lost 6 bases, and 8 bases lay in between. Germline assignment: CDR1 KGHSH and CDR2 LQKENI. CDR3 loop: CASSPPGFNGYTF. The CDR3 bases are TGTGCCAGCTCACCACCGGGCTTCAATGGCTACACCTTC.

J is TRBJ2-1 and V is TRBV11-3; TRBD2 agrees at 7 bases. The CDR3 covers 13 residues. Trimming took 4 bases from V and 5 from J; bases not matched to a gene: 2. Germline V CDR1 and CDR2: SGHNT, YENEEA. This CDR3 reads CASSYLADNEQFF. The CDR3 DNA sequence: TGTGCCAGCAGCTACCTAGCGGACAATGAGCAGTTCTTC. Together with reference TRBV11-3 and TRBJ2-1, the CDR3 gives the full variable domain: EAGVVQSPRYKIIEKKQPVAFWCNPISGHNTLYWYLQNLGQGPELLIRYENEEAVDDSQLPKDRFSAERLKGVDSTLKIQPAELGDSAVYLCASSYLADNEQFFGPGTRLTVL.

This chain links TRBV28 with TRBJ1-5, with D hard to call. This CDR3 has 13 residues. CDR1 and CDR2 from the germline V gene are MDHEN and SYDVKM. The V end lost 6 bases, the J end lost 4 bases, and 10 bases lay between the germline ends. In DNA, the CDR3 is TGTGCCAGCAGCCCGGGATCGAATCAGCCCCAGCATTTT. This encodes CASSPGSNQPQHF. Supplemented by reference TRBV28 and TRBJ1-5, the full variable domain reads DVKVTQSSRYLVKRTGEKVFLECVQDMDHENMFWYRQDPGLGLRLIYFSYDVKMKEKGDIPEGYSVSREKKERFSLILESASTNQTSMYLCASSPGSNQPQHFGDGTRLSIL.

This clone occurred a few times. The chain has TRBV3-1 (or the pseudogene TRBV3-2) and TRBJ1-2; TRBD1 is a possible D gene (6 bases). Germline assignment: CDR1 LGHDT and CDR2 YNNKEL (reference sequence). The V end was cut by 0 bases, the J end by 7 bases, with 15 bases between. There are 15 residues in the CDR3. The CDR3 is CASSQEISGVSGYTF. The CDR3 bases are TGTGCCAGCAGCCAAGAAATATCAGGGGTCAGTGGCTACACCTTC.

The chain recombines TRBV24-1 with TRBJ1-2; a possible D gene is TRBD1 (5 bases). The ends were cut back, 1 base at V and 4 bases at J, with 15 bases in the middle. The CDR3 is 16 residues long. Germline loops: CDR1 KGHDR, CDR2 SFDVKD. The CDR3 DNA is TGTGCCACCAGTGATTTAACTGGCAGGGCTTTCTATGGCTACACCTTC. It specifies CATSDLTGRAFYGYTF.

This clone came up a few times. Relative to the germline gene, one junction end is altered; a read error may explain this. The CDR3 DNA reads TGTGCTAGCAGCGAGAGCGGGAGTTTAACCGGGGAGCTGTTTTTT. Its protein is CASSESGSLTGELFF. The rearrangement uses TRBV7-7 and TRBJ2-2, with TRBD2 matching 8 bases. Germline CDR1 and CDR2: SSHAT and FNYEAQ (reference sequence). The CDR3 totals 15 residues.

The chain links TRBV5-1 to TRBJ2-3, with 7 bases that match TRBD1. V shed 5 bases and J 2 bases; nucleotides not matched to a gene: 11. Germline V CDR1 and CDR2: SGHRS, YFSETQ. This CDR3 has 16 amino acids. The CDR3 region is CASSEGTVLVTDTQYF. CDR3 nucleotide sequence: TGCGCCAGCAGTGAAGGGACAGTATTGGTCACAGATACGCAGTATTTT. The variable domain in full, with the rest retrieved from reference TRBV5-1 and TRBJ2-3, is KAGVTQTPRYLIKTRGQQVTLSCSPISGHRSVSWYQQTPGQGLQFLFEYFSETQRNKGNFPGRFSGRQFSNSRSEMNVSTLELGDSALYLCASSEGTVLVTDTQYFGPGTRLTVL.